Listed here are 22 T cell receptor beta chains from one sample, sequenced in a study of T cell responses to AZD1222 COVID-19 vaccine. Here immunoSEQ multiplex PCR was the method, and the copy in TCRdb shows in-frame clones only, minus some. The top ten clones hold approximately 1.4% of a sample with roughly 150,000 clones, roughly 92% of them seen once. Sequencing used peripheral blood, obtained on day 0 of AZD1222 vaccination. Source of these receptors: an adult in good health.

The gene calls are TRBV10-3 and TRBJ1-2, with TRBD1 matching over 10 bases. This CDR3 comprises 16 residues. Germline V CDR1 and CDR2: ENHRY, SYGVKD. V lost 10 bases, J lost 4 bases, and 15 bases stayed unmatched. CDR3: CASKRTGTGEFYGYTF. The CDR3 DNA follows: TGTGCCAGCAAACGTACCGGGACAGGGGAGTTCTATGGCTACACCTTC.

This clone was seen only once. This chain joins TRBV6-6 and TRBJ2-1; D is unresolved. Germline CDR1 and CDR2: MNHNY and SVGAGI (reference sequence). The CDR3 is 13 residues long. V was pared by 0 bases and J by 8 bases, with 8 bases between. CDR3: CASSYSGLDEQFF. DNA of the CDR3: TGTGCCAGCAGTTACTCTGGGTTAGATGAGCAGTTCTTC.

Only a few counts were recorded for this clone. This chain uses TRBV4-3 with TRBJ1-2; D not resolved. The CDR3 spans 15 residues. The germline CDR1 and CDR2 sequences are LGHNA and YSLEER. Trimming pared 0 bases from V and 4 bases from J, leaving 12 bases between. The CDR3 region has the DNA TGCGCCAGCAGCCAAGATCGGATGGCAGGCTATGGCTACACCTTC. Translating gives CASSQDRMAGYGYTF.

This sequence joins TRBV12-3 or TRBV12-4 and TRBJ1-5; a weak D match, TRBD1 (6 bases). The CDR3 totals 13 residues. Trimming left V 2 bases short and J 7 bases short, with 9 bases between. The CDR3 nucleotides read TGTGCCAGCAGTTTACAGGGGTGGCAGCCCCAGCATTTT. Translated: CASSLQGWQPQHF.

The V and J genes are TRBV5-1 and TRBJ2-1, with 8 nucleotides matching TRBD1. J was trimmed by 5 bases and V by 4 bases; bases with no gene match: 8. This CDR3 contains 15 residues. Germline V gene lookup returns CDR1 SGHRS and CDR2 YFSETQ. The CDR3 nucleotides are TGCGCCAGCAGCAGGTGGGGACAGGCGAACAATGAGCAGTTCTTC. Amino acid sequence: CASSRWGQANNEQFF. Full variable domain (rest looked up from reference TRBV5-1 and TRBJ2-1): KAGVTQTPRYLIKTRGQQVTLSCSPISGHRSVSWYQQTPGQGLQFLFEYFSETQRNKGNFPGRFSGRQFSNSRSEMNVSTLELGDSALYLCASSRWGQANNEQFFGPGTRLTVL.

The CDR3 spells CASSLWGSEAFF. The CDR3 bases are TGTGCCAGCAGTTTATGGGGATCTGAAGCTTTCTTT. This rearrangement joins TRBV27 to TRBJ1-1, with D hard to call. The CDR3 is made up of 12 amino acids. V was pared by 1 base and J by 6 bases, with 6 bases between. Germline V gene data show CDR1 as MNHEY and CDR2 as SMNVEV (reference sequence).

The V call is TRBV2, the J call TRBJ1-3; the D is unclear. This CDR3 region has 12 residues. Germline V gene lookup returns CDR1 SNHLY and CDR2 FYNNEI. The V and J ends lost 5 bases and 5 bases respectively, with 7 bases between them. CDR3 amino acids: CASSSVRNTIYF. The CDR3 coding sequence is TGTGCCAGCAGTTCTGTTAGAAACACCATATATTTT.

The rearrangement links TRBV7-9 to TRBJ1-1; no clear D. Looked up from germline, CDR1 is SEHNR and CDR2 is FQNEAQ (reference sequence). V was pared by 5 bases and J by 6 bases, with 10 bases between. The CDR3 is made up of 12 amino acids. The CDR3 reads CASSHPRAEAFF. The CDR3 DNA sequence: TGTGCCAGCAGCCACCCCCGGGCTGAAGCTTTCTTT.

The chain uses TRBV2 and TRBJ2-3, with no clear D. CDR3 length: 15 residues. The germline CDR1 and CDR2 sequences are SNHLY and FYNNEI. The ends were cut back, 2 bases at V and 2 bases at J, with 11 bases in the middle. CDR3 in amino acids: CASSEHPPDTDTQYF. Written as DNA, the CDR3 is TGTGCCAGCAGTGAACACCCTCCAGACACAGATACGCAGTATTTT.

V gene TRBV6-5 combines with J gene TRBJ1-2; TRBD1 matches 8 bases. Germline values: CDR1 MNHEY, CDR2 SVGAGI. CDR3 length equals 14 residues. V was pared by 5 bases and J by 4 bases, with 6 bases of the junction left unmatched. CDR3 residues: CASSPGGAVYGYTF. The DNA of the CDR3 is TGTGCCAGCAGTCCAGGGGGCGCGGTCTATGGCTACACCTTC.

This clone was recorded once. The chain recombines TRBV7-9 with TRBJ1-6; D is perhaps TRBD1 (5 bases). This CDR3 has 16 residues. Germline V gene data show CDR1 as SEHNR and CDR2 as FQNEAQ (reference sequence). V shed 5 bases and J shed 4 bases, with 15 bases lying between them. The CDR3 DNA follows: TGTGCCAGCAGCGGTGGGACGGCGACTTATAATTCACCCCTCCACTTT. Protein: CASSGGTATYNSPLHF.

The chain carries TRBV24-1 and TRBJ2-3; D possibly corresponds to TRBD2 (5 bases). CDR3 length: 16 residues. The germline V gene has CDR1 KGHDR and CDR2 SFDVKD. The V end lost 4 bases, the J end lost 0 bases, and 13 bases lay between the germline ends. The CDR3 loop reads CATSEEADTSTDTQYF. The CDR3 bases are TGTGCCACCAGTGAGGAAGCGGATACTAGCACAGATACGCAGTATTTT.

The rearrangement uses TRBV19 and TRBJ2-1; TRBD2 matches at 14 bases. The V gene's germline CDR1 is LNHDA and CDR2 SQIVND (reference sequence). CDR3 size: 23 residues. The V and J ends lost 5 bases and 0 bases, in that order; junction bases with no gene match: 21. This CDR3 reads CASSPRTSGRSTSFFSSYNEQFF. The CDR3 nucleotides are TGTGCCAGTAGTCCTCGGACTAGCGGGAGGTCTACTTCCTTTTTTAGCTCCTACAATGAGCAGTTCTTC.

The chain is built from TRBV19 and TRBJ1-5; no firm D call. V was pared by 1 base and J by 0 bases, with 10 bases between. In germline, CDR1 is LNHDA, CDR2 SQIVND (reference sequence). The length of the CDR3 is 16 residues. The CDR3 bases are TGTGCCAGTAGTATAGCAGGCGATAATAGCAATCAGCCCCAGCATTTT. It translates to CASSIAGDNSNQPQHF.

The chain combines TRBV5-1 with TRBJ1-6; no reliable D call. This CDR3 contains 16 residues. Germline V gene sequence: CDR1 SGHRS, CDR2 YFSETQ. The V and J ends lost 1 base and 0 bases respectively, with 8 bases between them. The CDR3 is CASSLTESSYNSPLHF. The CDR3 DNA sequence: TGCGCCAGCAGCTTGACCGAGAGCTCCTATAATTCACCCCTCCACTTT.

The chain joins TRBV27 to TRBJ1-2; perhaps TRBD1 as D (6 bases). CDR3 length equals 16 residues. Trimming pared 5 bases from V and 5 bases from J, leaving 21 bases between. Germline V gene lookup returns CDR1 MNHEY and CDR2 SMNVEV (reference sequence). The CDR3 nucleotides read TGTGCCAGCAGTCCTCAACCGGGGGGGGCTCAGTATGGCTACACCTTC. Protein: CASSPQPGGAQYGYTF.

Here the CDR3 reads CASSMLAGGTGELFF. CDR3 in DNA: TGTGCCAGCAGCATGCTAGCGGGGGGGACCGGGGAGCTGTTTTTT. The chain uses TRBV7-2 and TRBJ2-2; 12 bases agree with TRBD2. The junction had 3 bases not matched to a gene; V was cut back by 5 bases and J by 5 bases. The germline V gene encodes CDR1 SGHTA and CDR2 FQGNSA. The length of the CDR3 is 15 residues. The whole variable domain, filled in from reference TRBV7-2 and TRBJ2-2, reads GAGVSQSPSNKVTEKGKDVELRCDPISGHTALYWYRQSLGQGLEFLIYFQGNSAPDKSGLPSDRFSAERTGGSVSTLTIQRTQQEDSAVYLCASSMLAGGTGELFFGEGSRLTVL.

The V gene is TRBV19, the J gene TRBJ2-1; unclear D gene. Germline values: CDR1 LNHDA, CDR2 SQIVND (reference sequence). The CDR3 is 13 residues long. V gave up 0 bases and J gave up 4 bases, with 4 bases separating them. DNA for the CDR3: TGTGCCAGTAGTATAGACAGTTACAATGAGCAGTTCTTC. This sequence encodes CASSIDSYNEQFF.

The chain joins TRBV6-1 to TRBJ1-2, with TRBD1 matching over 7 bases. Germline assignment: CDR1 MNHNS and CDR2 SASEGT. CDR3 size: 15 residues. Trimming removed 1 base from V and 5 bases from J; junction bases left unmatched: 7. This chain's CDR3 is CASSEDSTGYYGYTF. The CDR3, as DNA: TGTGCCAGCAGTGAAGATTCGACAGGGTATTATGGCTACACCTTC.

This clone was recorded once. The chain has TRBV6-5 and TRBJ1-1; tentatively, D is TRBD1 (6 bases). In germline, CDR1 is MNHEY, CDR2 SVGAGI. This CDR3 spans 14 amino acids. Trimming removed 1 base at V and 6 bases at J, with 12 bases between. This chain's CDR3 is CASSYFQGRAEAFF. CDR3 DNA sequence: TGTGCCAGCAGTTACTTCCAGGGGCGAGCTGAAGCTTTCTTT.

The chain is built from TRBV19 and TRBJ2-3; TRBD1 agrees at 9 bases. This CDR3 is 15 amino acids long. The V gene end was trimmed by 4 bases and the J gene end by 3 bases; junction bases not matched to a gene: 5. Germline assignment: CDR1 LNHDA and CDR2 SQIVND (reference sequence). CDR3 nucleotide sequence: TGTGCCAGTAGTACGAGAGGGACAGGGACAGATACGCAGTATTTT. Its translation: CASSTRGTGTDTQYF.

The V call is TRBV13, the J call TRBJ2-5; weak D call: TRBD1 (5 bases). Germline V gives CDR1 PRHDT, CDR2 FYEKMQ (reference sequence). Trimming removed 0 bases from V and 0 bases from J, with 11 bases in between. The CDR3 runs 16 residues. CDR3 sequence reads: CASSLGTAKHQETQYF. The CDR3 region has the DNA TGTGCCAGCAGCTTAGGGACAGCTAAGCACCAAGAGACCCAGTACTTC. Filled out from reference TRBV13 and TRBJ2-5, the complete variable domain reads AAGVIQSPRHLIKEKRETATLKCYPIPRHDTVYWYQQGPGQDPQFLISFYEKMQSDKGSIPDRFSAQQFSDYHSELNMSSLELGDSALYFCASSLGTAKHQETQYFGPGTRLLVL.